This T cell receptor (beta chain) emerged from a study of cytomegalovirus exposure and HLA in healthy donors. Across the study: From donors who were HLA-typed, an early data release held approximately 84 million unique TCRs. Findings of the study overall: About 90% or about 30% of the time was how often most TCR beta V segments were productive, according to an earlier analysis.

Points on this clone: Antigen specificity is unknown. Mismatch with germline at one junction end may stem from a read error.

CDR1 is MGHRA, CDR2 YSYEKL, per germline. CDR3 length: 15 amino acids. At the time of sampling, donors were nominally healthy, though unrecorded immune exposures were likely. The study ran its PCR with 60 Vbeta and 13 Jbeta primers. Method: immunoSEQ multiplex PCR; TCRdb's copy keeps in-frame clones and lacks some. The data contain about 210,000 clones, approximately 80% of them seen just once; the ten biggest clones take up about 3%. The rearrangement joins TRBV4-1 to TRBJ1-5; 7 bases align to TRBD1. Sequencing was done on a sample of PBMCs. The clonotype was recovered from a man aged 40-49 years in good health and CMV-seropositive. The CDR3 region has the DNA TGTGCCAGCAGCCGGGGGGACAGATCTAATCAGCCCCAGCATTTT. Protein sequence: CASSRGDRSNQPQHF.